This entry lists 11 T cell receptor beta chains sequenced from one sample in a study of yellow fever vaccine responses in identical twins listed by TCRdb under 2018. Libraries were made using RT-PCR. Sequencing used an Illumina HiSeq 2500. The public reads were reanalyzed by TCRdb: fastp trimming at Q25, MiXCR alignment, in-frame beta chains only. One record per CDR3 amino acid sequence lists the most common genes and DNA. This sample has under 20,000 distinct CDR3 sequences in its table, and about 61% of those were observed once. Of the sample, about 8.4% is held by the ten largest clones. The starting material was T cells from blood (PBMCs), unsorted or a sorted subset (not recorded which), obtained before or after yellow fever vaccination (not recorded which). These receptors came from a woman between 18 and 29 years old who received the yellow fever vaccine. Donor details come from another sample of the same person, matched by shared clones.

This clonotype was seen only once. The rearrangement links TRBV11-1 to TRBJ2-7, with a weak D call TRBD2 (5 bases). With 5 bases removed from V and 3 bases from J, the gap between germline ends came to 8 bases. Germline lookup yields CDR1 SGHAT and CDR2 FQDESV (reference sequence). The CDR3 extends over 12 amino acids. CDR3 nucleotides: TGTGCCAGCAGCCCCCGGGGCTACGAGCAGTACTTC. This codes for CASSPRGYEQYF.

The chain employs TRBV7-3 and TRBJ2-3; D may be TRBD2 (5 bases). From germline, CDR1 is SGHTA and CDR2 FQGTGA. The CDR3 covers 16 residues. Trimming removed 0 bases at V and 3 bases at J, with 13 bases between. The CDR3 here is CASSLTPSHQTDTQYF. In DNA form, the CDR3 reads TGTGCCAGCAGCTTAACCCCTAGCCACCAAACAGATACGCAGTATTTT.

This clonotype came up a few times. The gene calls are TRBV4-2 and TRBJ2-1; 9 nucleotides line up with TRBD2. CDR1 is LGHNA and CDR2 is YNFKEQ in the germline V gene. The CDR3 covers 17 residues. Unmatched junction bases numbered 11, after V lost 0 bases and J lost 8 bases. The CDR3 here is CASSQDRVAGGRYEQFF. The CDR3 DNA sequence: TGTGCCAGCAGCCAAGATCGGGTGGCGGGGGGGCGGTATGAGCAGTTCTTC.

V and J are TRBV6-1 and TRBJ2-7, with TRBD1 identical over 8 bases. Germline trimming cut 9 bases from V and 5 bases from J; bases unmatched to any gene: 12. The CDR3 runs 14 residues. The germline CDR1 and CDR2 sequences are MNHNS and SASEGT. CDR3 nucleotides: TGTGCCAGTATCTTGAGACAGGGGAGAGACGAGCAGTACGTC. Its protein is CASILRQGRDEQYV.

CDR3 nucleotide sequence: TGTGCCAGTATATTATTGGACGGAGTCTCCTACGAGCAGTACTTC. Protein sequence: CASILLDGVSYEQYF. This chain uses TRBV7-2 with TRBJ2-7; D gene ambiguous. CDR1 and CDR2 (germline): SGHTA, FQGNSA. The germline V and J ends were trimmed by 9 bases and 0 bases, with 18 bases remaining between them. The length of the CDR3 is 15 residues.

This sequence joins TRBV29-1 and TRBJ1-2; D gene uncertain. CDR1 and CDR2 (germline): SQVTM, ANQGSEA. V was shortened by 1 base and J by 8 bases, with 8 bases between the two germline ends. CDR3 length equals 11 residues. CDR3 DNA sequence: TGCAGCGTTGAAGCCGGGGTGGGCTACACCTTC. It is translated as CSVEAGVGYTF.

This clonotype was recorded a few times. This chain joins TRBV5-4 and TRBJ2-1; unclear D gene. This CDR3 region has 15 residues. V lost 0 bases and J 2 bases, leaving 9 bases between the germline ends. Germline V lookup: CDR1 SGHNT, CDR2 YYREEE (reference sequence). The CDR3 DNA reads TGTGCCAGCAGCTTGGATCTGGGAACCTACAATGAGCAGTTCTTC. The encoded protein is CASSLDLGTYNEQFF.

The chain is built from TRBV3-1 and TRBJ2-7, with 10 bases fitting TRBD1. The CDR3 totals 17 residues. V shed 0 bases and J 3 bases; nucleotides not matched to a gene: 8. From germline, CDR1 is LGHDT and CDR2 YNNKEL (reference sequence). The CDR3 nucleotides read TGTGCCAGCAGCCAAGAAGGGGGACAGGGGAGGAACTACGAGCAGTACTTC. Translating it yields CASSQEGGQGRNYEQYF.

The chain carries TRBV11-2 and TRBJ2-3, with TRBD2 identical over 7 bases. Trimming removed 0 bases from V and 2 bases from J; junction bases left unmatched: 5. CDR3 length: 16 residues. Germline CDR1 reads SGHAT; CDR2 reads FQNNGV. CDR3: CASSLDAGVPTDTQYF. The CDR3 DNA reads TGTGCCAGCAGCTTAGATGCGGGAGTCCCCACAGATACGCAGTATTTT.

The chain couples TRBV7-6 to TRBJ2-2; 8 bases map to TRBD2. The CDR3 is 15 residues long. Germline loops: CDR1 SGHVS, CDR2 FNYEAQ. Unmatched junction bases numbered 6, after V lost 5 bases and J lost 4 bases. This chain's CDR3 is CASSTAGETTGELFF. CDR3 DNA sequence: TGTGCCAGCAGCACAGCGGGGGAAACCACCGGGGAGCTGTTTTTT.

The rearrangement joins TRBV9 to TRBJ2-1; TRBD2 matches 7 bases. The germline gives CDR1 SGDLS, CDR2 YYNGEE. The CDR3 runs to 17 residues. After removal of 0 bases from V and 6 bases from J, the junction contained 12 bases not matched to a gene. CDR3 sequence reads: CASSVDVWTRSGNEQFF. CDR3 nucleotide sequence: TGTGCCAGCAGCGTAGATGTTTGGACTAGGAGCGGCAATGAGCAGTTCTTC.